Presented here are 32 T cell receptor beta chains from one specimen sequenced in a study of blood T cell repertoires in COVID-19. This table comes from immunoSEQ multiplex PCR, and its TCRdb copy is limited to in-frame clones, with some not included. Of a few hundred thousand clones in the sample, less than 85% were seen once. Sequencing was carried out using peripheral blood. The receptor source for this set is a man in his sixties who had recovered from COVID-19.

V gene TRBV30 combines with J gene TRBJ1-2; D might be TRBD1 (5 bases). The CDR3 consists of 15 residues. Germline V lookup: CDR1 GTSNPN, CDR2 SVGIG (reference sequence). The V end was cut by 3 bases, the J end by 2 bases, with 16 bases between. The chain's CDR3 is CAWSKGTTGNYGYTF. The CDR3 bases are TGTGCCTGGAGCAAGGGGACTACAGGCAACTATGGCTACACCTTC.

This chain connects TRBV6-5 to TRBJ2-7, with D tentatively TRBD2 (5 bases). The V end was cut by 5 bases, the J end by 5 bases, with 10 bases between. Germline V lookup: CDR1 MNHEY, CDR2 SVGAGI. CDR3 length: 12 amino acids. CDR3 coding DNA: TGTGCCAGCAGTAAGATGAGGGACGAGCAGTACTTC. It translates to CASSKMRDEQYF.

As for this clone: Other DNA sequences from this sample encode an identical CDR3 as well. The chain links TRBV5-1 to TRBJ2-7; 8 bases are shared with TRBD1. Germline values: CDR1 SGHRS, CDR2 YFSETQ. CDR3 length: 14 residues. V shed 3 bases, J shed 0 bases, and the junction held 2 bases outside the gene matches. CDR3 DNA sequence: TGCGCCAGCAGCTCCGGGACAGGCTCCTACGAGCAGTACTTC. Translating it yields CASSSGTGSYEQYF.

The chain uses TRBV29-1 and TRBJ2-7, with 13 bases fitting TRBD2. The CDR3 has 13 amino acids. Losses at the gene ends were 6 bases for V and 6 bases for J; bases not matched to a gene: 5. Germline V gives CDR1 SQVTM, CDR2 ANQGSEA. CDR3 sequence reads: CSVAGTSGIEQYF. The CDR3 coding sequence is TGCAGCGTGGCCGGGACTAGCGGGATCGAGCAGTACTTC.

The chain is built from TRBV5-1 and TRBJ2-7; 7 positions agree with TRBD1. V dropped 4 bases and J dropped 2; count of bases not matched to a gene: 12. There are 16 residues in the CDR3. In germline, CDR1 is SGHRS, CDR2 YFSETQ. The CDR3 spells CASSARSRDSPYEQYF. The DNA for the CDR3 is TGCGCCAGCAGCGCAAGGAGCCGGGACAGTCCCTACGAGCAGTACTTC.

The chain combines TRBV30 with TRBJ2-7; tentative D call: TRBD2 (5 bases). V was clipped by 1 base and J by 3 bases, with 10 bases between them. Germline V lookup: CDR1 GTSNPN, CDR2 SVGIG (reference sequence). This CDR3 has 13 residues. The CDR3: CAWSATTRYEQYF. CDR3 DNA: TGTGCCTGGAGTGCGACTACCCGCTACGAGCAGTACTTC.

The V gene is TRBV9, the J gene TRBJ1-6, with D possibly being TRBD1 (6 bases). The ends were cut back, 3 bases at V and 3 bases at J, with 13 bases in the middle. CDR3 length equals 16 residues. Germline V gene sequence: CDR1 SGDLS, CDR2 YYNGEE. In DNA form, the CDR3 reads TGTGCCAGCAGCGCAACACAGGGTGTCTATAATTCACCCCTCCACTTT. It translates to CASSATQGVYNSPLHF.

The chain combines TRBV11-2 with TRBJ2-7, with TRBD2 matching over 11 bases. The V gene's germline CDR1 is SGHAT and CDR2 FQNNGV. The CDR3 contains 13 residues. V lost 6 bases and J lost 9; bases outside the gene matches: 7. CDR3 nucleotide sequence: TGTGCCAGCAGACTAGCGGGAGATGGTGGGCAGTACTTC. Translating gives CASRLAGDGGQYF.

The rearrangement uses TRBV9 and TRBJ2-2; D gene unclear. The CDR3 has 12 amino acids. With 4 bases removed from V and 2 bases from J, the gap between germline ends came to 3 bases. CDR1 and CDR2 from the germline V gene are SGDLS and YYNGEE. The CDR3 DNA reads TGTGCCAGCAGCCAAAACACCGGGGAGCTGTTTTTT. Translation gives CASSQNTGELFF.

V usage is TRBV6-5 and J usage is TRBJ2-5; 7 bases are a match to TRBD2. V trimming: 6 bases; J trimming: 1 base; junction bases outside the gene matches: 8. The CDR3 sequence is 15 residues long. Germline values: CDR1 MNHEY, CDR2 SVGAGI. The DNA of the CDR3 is TGTGCCAGCAGACCCAACCTAGCGGCCCAAGAGACCCAGTACTTC. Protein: CASRPNLAAQETQYF.

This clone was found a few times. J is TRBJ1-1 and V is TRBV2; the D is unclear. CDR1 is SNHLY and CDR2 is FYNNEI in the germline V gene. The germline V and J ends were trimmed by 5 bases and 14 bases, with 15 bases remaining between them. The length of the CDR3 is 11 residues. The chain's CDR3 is CASSTRVMVFF. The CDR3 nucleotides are TGTGCCAGCAGTACCCGAGTCATGGTATTCTTT.

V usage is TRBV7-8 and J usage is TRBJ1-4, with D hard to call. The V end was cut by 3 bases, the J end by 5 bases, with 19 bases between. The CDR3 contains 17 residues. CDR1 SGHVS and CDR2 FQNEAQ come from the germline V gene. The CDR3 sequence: CASSLEAPGRANEKLFF. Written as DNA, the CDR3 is TGTGCCAGCAGCTTGGAGGCCCCGGGGAGGGCAAATGAAAAACTGTTTTTT.

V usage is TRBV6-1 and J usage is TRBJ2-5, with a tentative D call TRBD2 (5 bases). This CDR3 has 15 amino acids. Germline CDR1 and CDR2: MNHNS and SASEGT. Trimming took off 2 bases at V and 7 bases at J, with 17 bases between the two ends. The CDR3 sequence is CASSEPLASGRTQYF. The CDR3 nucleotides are TGTGCCAGCAGTGAACCCCTGGCCTCTGGGAGGACCCAGTACTTC.

The DNA for the CDR3 is TGTGCCAGCATCGGACTGTTTGTAGCTTTCTTT. It translates to CASIGLFVAFF. J is TRBJ1-1 and V is TRBV6-5; no clear D. The CDR3 totals 11 residues. Germline V gene lookup returns CDR1 MNHEY and CDR2 SVGAGI. V lost 7 bases and J 10 bases, leaving 13 bases between the germline ends.

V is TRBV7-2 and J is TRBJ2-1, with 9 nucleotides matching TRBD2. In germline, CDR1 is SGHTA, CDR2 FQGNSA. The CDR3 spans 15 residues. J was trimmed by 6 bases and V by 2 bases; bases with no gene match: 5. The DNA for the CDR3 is TGTGCCAGCAGCTTATCTAGCGGGATATTCAATGAGCAGTTCTTC. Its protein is CASSLSSGIFNEQFF. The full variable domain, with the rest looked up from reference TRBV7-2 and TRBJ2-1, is GAGVSQSPSNKVTEKGKDVELRCDPISGHTALYWYRQSLGQGLEFLIYFQGNSAPDKSGLPSDRFSAERTGGSVSTLTIQRTQQEDSAVYLCASSLSSGIFNEQFFGPGTRLTVL.

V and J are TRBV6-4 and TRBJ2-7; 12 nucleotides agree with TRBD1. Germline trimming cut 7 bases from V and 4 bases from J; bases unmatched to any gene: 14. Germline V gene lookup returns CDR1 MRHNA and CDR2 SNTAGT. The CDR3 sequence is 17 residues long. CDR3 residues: CASMGISGTGGSYEQYF. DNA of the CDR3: TGTGCCAGCATGGGCATTAGTGGGACAGGGGGCAGTTACGAGCAGTACTTC.

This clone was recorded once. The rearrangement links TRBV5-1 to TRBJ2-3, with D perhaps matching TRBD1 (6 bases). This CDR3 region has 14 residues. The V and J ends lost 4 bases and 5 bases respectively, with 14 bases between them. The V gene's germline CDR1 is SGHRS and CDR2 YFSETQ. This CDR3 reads CASSGKGVGDTQYF. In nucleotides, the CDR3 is TGCGCCAGCAGCGGGAAGGGGGTTGGAGATACGCAGTATTTT.

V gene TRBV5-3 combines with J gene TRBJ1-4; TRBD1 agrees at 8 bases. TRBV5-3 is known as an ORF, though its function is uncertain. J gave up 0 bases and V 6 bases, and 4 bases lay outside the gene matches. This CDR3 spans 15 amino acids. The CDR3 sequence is CARTGGRPTNEKLFF. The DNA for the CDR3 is TGTGCCAGAACAGGGGGCAGGCCAACTAATGAAAAACTGTTTTTT.

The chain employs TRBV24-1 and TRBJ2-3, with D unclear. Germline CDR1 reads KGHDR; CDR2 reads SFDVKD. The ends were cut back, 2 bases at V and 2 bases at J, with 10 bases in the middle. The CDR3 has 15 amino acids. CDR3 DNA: TGTGCCACCAGTGATTCGACAACCAACACAGATACGCAGTATTTT. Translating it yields CATSDSTTNTDTQYF.

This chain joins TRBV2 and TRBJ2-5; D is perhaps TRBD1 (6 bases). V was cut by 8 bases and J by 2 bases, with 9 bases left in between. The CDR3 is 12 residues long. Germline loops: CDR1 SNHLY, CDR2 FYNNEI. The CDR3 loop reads CASSGDQETQYF. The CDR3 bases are TGTGCCAGCTCAGGGGATCAAGAGACCCAGTACTTC.

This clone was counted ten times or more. The CDR3 coding sequence is TGTGCCAGCAGCTCAAGACTAGCGGGAGTCGGAAAGACCCAGTACTTC. Its translation is CASSSRLAGVGKTQYF. The J gene is TRBJ2-5, the V gene TRBV7-2, with 12 bases matching TRBD2. Trimming cost V 4 bases and J 6 bases; bases outside gene matches: 9. The CDR3 is made up of 16 amino acids. Germline CDR1 and CDR2: SGHTA and FQGNSA.

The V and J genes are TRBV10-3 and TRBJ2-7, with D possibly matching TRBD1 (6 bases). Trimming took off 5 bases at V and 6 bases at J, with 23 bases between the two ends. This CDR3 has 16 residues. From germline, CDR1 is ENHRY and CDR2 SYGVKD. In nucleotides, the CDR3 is TGTGCCATCAGTAACATGGGGGACACCGGGCAGTTCGAGCAGTACTTC. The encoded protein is CAISNMGDTGQFEQYF.

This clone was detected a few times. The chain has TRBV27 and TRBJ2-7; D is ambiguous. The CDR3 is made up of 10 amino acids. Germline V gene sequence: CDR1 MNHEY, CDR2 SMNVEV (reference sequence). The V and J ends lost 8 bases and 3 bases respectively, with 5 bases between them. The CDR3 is CASGGYEQYF. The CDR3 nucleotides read TGTGCCAGCGGCGGCTACGAGCAGTACTTC.

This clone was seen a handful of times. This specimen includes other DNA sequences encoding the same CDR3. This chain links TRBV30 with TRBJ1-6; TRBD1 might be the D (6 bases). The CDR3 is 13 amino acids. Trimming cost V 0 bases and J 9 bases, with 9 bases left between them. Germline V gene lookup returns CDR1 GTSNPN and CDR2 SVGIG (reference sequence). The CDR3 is CAWSVRGGSPLHF. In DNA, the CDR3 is TGTGCCTGGAGTGTCAGGGGCGGTTCACCCCTCCACTTT.

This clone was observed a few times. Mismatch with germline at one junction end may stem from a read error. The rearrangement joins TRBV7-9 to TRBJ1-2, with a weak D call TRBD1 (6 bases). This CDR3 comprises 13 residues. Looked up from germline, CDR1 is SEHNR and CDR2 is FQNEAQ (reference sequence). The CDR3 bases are TGTGCCAGCGGCTTGGGGGCGCCCTATGGCTACACCTTC. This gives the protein CASGLGAPYGYTF. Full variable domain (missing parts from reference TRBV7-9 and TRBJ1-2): DTGVSQNPRHKITKRGQNVTFRCDPISEHNRLYWYRQTLGQGPEFLTYFQNEAQLEKSRLLSDRFSAERPKGSFSTLEIQRTEQGDSAMYLCASGLGAPYGYTFGSGTRLTVV.

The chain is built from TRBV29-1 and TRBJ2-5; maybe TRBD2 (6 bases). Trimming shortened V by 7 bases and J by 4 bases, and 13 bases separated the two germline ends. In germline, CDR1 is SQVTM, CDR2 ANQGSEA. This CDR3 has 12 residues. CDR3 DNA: TGCAGCGGACACGGAGGGCCAGAGACCCAGTACTTC. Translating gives CSGHGGPETQYF.

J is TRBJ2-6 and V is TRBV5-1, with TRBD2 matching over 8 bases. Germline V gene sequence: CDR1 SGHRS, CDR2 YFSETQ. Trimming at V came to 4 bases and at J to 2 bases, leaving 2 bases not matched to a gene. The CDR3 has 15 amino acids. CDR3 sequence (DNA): TGCGCCAGCAGCCGGGAGGGGGCTGGGGCCAACGTCCTGACTTTC. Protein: CASSREGAGANVLTF.

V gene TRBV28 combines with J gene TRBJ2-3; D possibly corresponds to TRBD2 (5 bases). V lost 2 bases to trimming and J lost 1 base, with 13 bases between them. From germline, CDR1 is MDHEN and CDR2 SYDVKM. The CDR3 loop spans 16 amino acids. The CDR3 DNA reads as TGTGCCAGCAGTTTAGATAGCGAAACGCGCACAGATACGCAGTATTTT. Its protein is CASSLDSETRTDTQYF.

CDR3 DNA sequence: TGTGCCAGCAGCCCGTACTCGGGACTAGAGTACAATGAGCAGTTCTTC. Translation gives CASSPYSGLEYNEQFF. The rearrangement links TRBV5-6 to TRBJ2-1; 8 bases fit TRBD2. The V and J ends lost 4 bases and 4 bases, in that order; junction bases with no gene match: 10. The CDR3 extends over 16 amino acids. CDR1 and CDR2 (germline): SGHDT, YYEEEE.

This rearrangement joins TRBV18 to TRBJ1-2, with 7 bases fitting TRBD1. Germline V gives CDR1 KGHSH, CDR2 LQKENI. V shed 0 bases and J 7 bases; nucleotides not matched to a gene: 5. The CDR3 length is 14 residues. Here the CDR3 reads CASSPPTGVGGYTF. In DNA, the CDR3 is TGTGCCAGCTCACCACCAACAGGGGTTGGTGGCTACACCTTC.

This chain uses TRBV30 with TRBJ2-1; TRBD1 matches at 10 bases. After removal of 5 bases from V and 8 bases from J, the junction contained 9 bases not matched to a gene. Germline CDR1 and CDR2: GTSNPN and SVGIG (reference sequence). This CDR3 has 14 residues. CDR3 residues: CAWDRDRGYHEQFF. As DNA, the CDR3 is TGTGCCTGGGATCGGGACAGGGGTTATCATGAGCAGTTCTTC.

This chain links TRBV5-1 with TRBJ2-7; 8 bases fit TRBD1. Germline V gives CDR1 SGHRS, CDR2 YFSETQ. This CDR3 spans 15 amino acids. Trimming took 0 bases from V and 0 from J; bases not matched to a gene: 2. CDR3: CASSLGGQASYEQYF. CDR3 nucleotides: TGCGCCAGCAGCTTGGGGGGACAGGCCTCCTACGAGCAGTACTTC.